This TCR beta chain was recovered during a study of T cells in tumors after PD-1 blockade. CDR3 length: 14 residues. The ends were cut back, 5 bases at V and 7 bases at J, with 14 bases in the middle. Germline V gene lookup returns CDR1 SGHTA and CDR2 FQGTGA. This clone has just a few counts. Using immunoSEQ multiplex PCR, the repertoire was profiled, and TCRdb retains in-frame clones only, with some absent. In the table there are approximately 59,000 clones, about four fifths of which are singletons. The origin of this receptor is a human donor with basal cell carcinoma. The chain uses TRBV7-3 and TRBJ2-2; unclear D gene. The sample consisted of PBMCs, taken before anti-PD-1 treatment. CDR3 in amino acids: CASSPVPRSGELFF. The CDR3, as DNA: TGTGCCAGCAGCCCGGTCCCGAGAAGCGGGGAGCTGTTTTTT.